Each of the 18 T cell receptor beta chains below was sequenced from the same sample in a study of blood T cell repertoires in COVID-19. The method was immunoSEQ multiplex PCR; TCRdb's version includes in-frame clones alone and lacks a portion of them. Here the sample spans approximately 170,000 clones, about 83% being singletons. The sample comprised peripheral blood. These receptors all stem from a man aged 65 to 79 who had recovered from COVID-19.

The CDR3 bases are TGTGCCAGCAGCCAAGGTGCCCTAAATAGCAATCAGCCCCAGCATTTT. Protein: CASSQGALNSNQPQHF. The rearrangement joins TRBV3-1 (or the pseudogene TRBV3-2) to TRBJ1-5; D ambiguous. The CDR3 sequence is 16 residues long. Trimming pared 1 base from V and 0 bases from J, leaving 10 bases between. The germline gives CDR1 LGHDT, CDR2 YNNKEL (reference sequence).

The V gene is TRBV5-1, the J gene TRBJ2-7; 7 positions match TRBD1. This CDR3 has 15 amino acids. The V gene's germline CDR1 is SGHRS and CDR2 YFSETQ. V lost 0 bases, J lost 3 bases, and 6 bases stayed unmatched. Here the CDR3 DNA reads TGCGCCAGCAGCTTGGCCGGGACAGACGTCTACGAGCAGTACTTC. Its translation: CASSLAGTDVYEQYF.

This chain connects TRBV18 to TRBJ1-6; TRBD1 aligns across 9 bases. The CDR3 contains 16 residues. The V gene's germline CDR1 is KGHSH and CDR2 LQKENI. The ends lost 3 bases at V and 7 bases at J; junction bases unmatched: 7. Written as DNA, the CDR3 is TGTGCCAGCTCACCTCCCGGGACAGGGAGCAATTCACCCCTCCACTTT. This codes for CASSPPGTGSNSPLHF.

This chain joins TRBV19 and TRBJ2-5; D is undetermined. The CDR3 covers 13 residues. Trimming took 4 bases from V and 0 from J, leaving 6 bases between them. The germline CDR1 and CDR2 sequences are LNHDA and SQIVND (reference sequence). CDR3 residues: CASSTQYQETQYF. DNA for the CDR3: TGTGCCAGTAGTACTCAGTACCAAGAGACCCAGTACTTC.

The chain recombines TRBV2 with TRBJ2-1; 8 bases are a match to TRBD2. This CDR3 is 17 amino acids long. J lost 5 bases, V lost 6 bases, and 15 bases had no gene match. The germline V gene has CDR1 SNHLY and CDR2 FYNNEI. The DNA for the CDR3 is TGTGCCAGCAGACCCATTTTCGCGGGACTAGTAAACAATGAGCAGTTCTTC. Translated: CASRPIFAGLVNNEQFF.

The gene calls are TRBV9 and TRBJ2-2; TRBD2 might be the D (6 bases). Germline lookup yields CDR1 SGDLS and CDR2 YYNGEE. CDR3 length: 16 residues. The V end lost 3 bases, the J end lost 5 bases, and 17 bases lay between the germline ends. CDR3 loop: CASSERSGGGTGELFF. The CDR3 nucleotides read TGTGCCAGCAGCGAGAGGTCTGGGGGAGGAACCGGGGAGCTGTTTTTT.

This CDR3 is CASSLSPGKETQYF. For the CDR3, the DNA is TGTGCCAGCAGCTTAAGTCCAGGGAAGGAGACCCAGTACTTC. V gene TRBV11-2 combines with J gene TRBJ2-5; possibly TRBD1 for D (5 bases). Trimming left V 2 bases short and J 5 bases short, with 12 bases between. This CDR3 is built from 14 residues. CDR1 SGHAT and CDR2 FQNNGV come from the germline V gene.

V and J are TRBV6-6 and TRBJ1-4, with 7 bases aligning to TRBD1. Trimming at V came to 0 bases and at J to 5 bases, leaving 3 bases not matched to a gene. The CDR3 is 15 residues long. In germline, CDR1 is MNHNY, CDR2 SVGAGI (reference sequence). The CDR3, as DNA: TGTGCCAGCAGTTACTCGTCAGGGGGGAATGAAAAACTGTTTTTT. Translated: CASSYSSGGNEKLFF.

The chain joins TRBV5-1 to TRBJ2-7; 8 bases align to TRBD1. CDR3 size: 14 residues. Germline CDR1 and CDR2: SGHRS and YFSETQ. V shed 5 bases and J 2 bases; nucleotides not matched to a gene: 6. This CDR3 reads CASSADRATYEQYF. The CDR3 region has the DNA TGCGCCAGCAGTGCGGACAGGGCAACCTACGAGCAGTACTTC.

This clone was counted only a few times. The gene calls are TRBV5-4 and TRBJ2-2, with 10 positions matching TRBD1. This CDR3 comprises 16 residues. Germline loops: CDR1 SGHNT, CDR2 YYREEE (reference sequence). V was pared by 2 bases and J by 6 bases, with 7 bases of the junction left unmatched. CDR3 sequence reads: CASSFQGQGRAGELFF. Here the CDR3 DNA reads TGTGCCAGCAGCTTCCAGGGACAGGGGAGGGCCGGGGAGCTGTTTTTT.

In DNA, the CDR3 is TGTGCCAGCAGTTTGGTTGGACAGGGTTTCGAGCAGTACTTC. Protein sequence: CASSLVGQGFEQYF. The V call is TRBV28, the J call TRBJ2-7; TRBD1 agrees at 8 bases. The germline V gene has CDR1 MDHEN and CDR2 SYDVKM. With V trimmed by 3 bases and J by 6 bases, 7 bases remained unmatched. CDR3 size: 14 residues.

CDR3 coding DNA: TGTGCCAGCAGCCTAGGTACCGGGGAGCTGTTTTTT. Its translation is CASSLGTGELFF. This chain uses TRBV28 with TRBJ2-2, with D unresolved. The CDR3 sequence is 12 residues long. Trimming removed 6 bases at V and 5 bases at J, with 7 bases between. CDR1 is MDHEN, CDR2 SYDVKM, per germline.

The CDR3 coding sequence is TGTGCCAGCAGCTTGATCCGGGACAGTATACAGCCCCAGCATTTT. The encoded protein is CASSLIRDSIQPQHF. V and J are TRBV7-8 and TRBJ1-5; 7 bases match TRBD1. This CDR3 region has 15 residues. Germline values: CDR1 SGHVS, CDR2 FQNEAQ. Unmatched junction bases numbered 9, after V lost 3 bases and J lost 7 bases.

The rearrangement links TRBV7-9 to TRBJ2-7; D not resolved. The germline CDR1 and CDR2 sequences are SEHNR and FQNEAQ (reference sequence). This CDR3 contains 13 residues. Deletions cut 5 bases from V and 1 base from J, with 9 bases between. CDR3 DNA: TGTGCCAGCAGCCTCAGTCCTTCCTACGAGCAGTACTTC. This sequence encodes CASSLSPSYEQYF.

The V call is TRBV13, the J call TRBJ2-1, with 9 nucleotides matching TRBD1. The CDR3 spans 13 residues. V lost 4 bases, J lost 8 bases, and 3 bases stayed unmatched. Germline assignment: CDR1 PRHDT and CDR2 FYEKMQ (reference sequence). The chain's CDR3 is CASSSDRGDEQFF. As DNA, the CDR3 is TGTGCCAGCAGCTCGGACAGGGGTGATGAGCAGTTCTTC.

The chain employs TRBV19 and TRBJ2-4; D possibly corresponds to TRBD1 (6 bases). The germline V gene has CDR1 LNHDA and CDR2 SQIVND (reference sequence). This CDR3 is built from 15 residues. Trimming stripped 10 bases from V and 1 base from J, with 17 bases between. CDR3 sequence: CATSGQRRAKNIQYF. CDR3 DNA sequence: TGTGCCACCTCCGGACAGCGCCGGGCCAAAAACATTCAGTACTTC.

This clone was counted a single time. The rearrangement joins TRBV5-5 to TRBJ1-1; D not resolved. V was trimmed by 0 bases and J by 4 bases, leaving 7 bases between them. Per the germline V gene, CDR1 is SGHKS and CDR2 is YYEKEE (reference sequence). The CDR3 consists of 13 residues. This CDR3 is CASSLAPSTEAFF. DNA for the CDR3: TGTGCCAGCAGCTTGGCCCCGAGCACTGAAGCTTTCTTT.

V and J are TRBV6-1 and TRBJ1-4, with a weak D call TRBD1 (6 bases). V was shortened by 7 bases and J by 7 bases, with 19 bases between the two germline ends. This CDR3 region has 15 residues. From germline, CDR1 is MNHNS and CDR2 SASEGT. CDR3 loop: CASIRQVEGAEKLFF. For the CDR3, the DNA is TGTGCCAGCATAAGACAGGTGGAAGGGGCTGAAAAACTGTTTTTT.